Listed here are 21 T cell receptor beta chains from one sample, sequenced in a study of cytomegalovirus exposure and HLA in healthy donors. The PCR made use of 60 Vbeta and 13 Jbeta primers. Clones were read by immunoSEQ multiplex PCR, and TCRdb kept only the in-frame ones, dropping some. This repertoire shows 100,000 to 150,000 clones, around 72% found once; its top ten account for around 4.2%. Input material: PBMCs. These receptors came from a man aged 45 to 65 in good health and CMV-seropositive.

This clone came up once. The rearrangement uses TRBV10-3 and TRBJ2-1; 7 bases map to TRBD2. The CDR3 is 13 residues long. V lost 7 bases and J lost 11; bases outside the gene matches: 11. CDR1 is ENHRY, CDR2 SYGVKD, per germline. The CDR3 DNA sequence: TGTGCCATCACCCGCAGCGGGGAGTCCCAGCAGTTCTTC. This sequence encodes CAITRSGESQQFF.

This clone has a handful of counts. This sequence joins TRBV28 and TRBJ2-7, with 14 bases aligning to TRBD2. The CDR3 has 15 amino acids. CDR1 is MDHEN, CDR2 SYDVKM, per germline. With 8 bases clipped from V and 4 bases from J, the junction kept 7 bases outside the gene matches. The CDR3 region is CASRTSGRTGYEQYF. The CDR3 region has the DNA TGTGCCAGCCGGACTAGCGGGAGGACGGGTTACGAGCAGTACTTC.

The V and J genes are TRBV27 and TRBJ2-7; 7 nucleotides align to TRBD1. Per germline, CDR1 MNHEY and CDR2 SMNVEV (reference sequence). The J segment lost 5 bases and the V segment lost 11 bases, leaving 18 bases of the junction unmatched. The CDR3 is 15 residues long. The CDR3 loop is CAGRRAGAGGDEQYF. DNA of the CDR3: TGTGCCGGACGCCGTGCCGGAGCAGGGGGTGACGAGCAGTACTTC.

This clone has only a few counts. The gene calls are TRBV9 and TRBJ1-3, with D uncertain. Germline V gene lookup returns CDR1 SGDLS and CDR2 YYNGEE. Trimming shortened V by 3 bases and J by 0 bases, and 10 bases separated the two germline ends. The CDR3 is 15 amino acids. The CDR3 nucleotides read TGTGCCAGCAGCGCCCGGGGAAACTCTGGAAACACCATATATTTT. Its protein is CASSARGNSGNTIYF.

The rearrangement links TRBV18 to TRBJ2-1; TRBD2 matches 8 bases. CDR1 is KGHSH and CDR2 is LQKENI in the germline V gene. Trimming removed 2 bases from V and 5 bases from J; junction bases left unmatched: 5. CDR3 length: 15 residues. The CDR3 DNA follows: TGTGCCAGCTCACCATCTGCGCGGGAGGACAATGAGCAGTTCTTC. This sequence encodes CASSPSAREDNEQFF.

V gene TRBV5-4 combines with J gene TRBJ2-5; D may be TRBD2 (7 bases). Gene TRBJ2-7 matches the end of the DNA better, so the J call may be wrong. The germline V gene encodes CDR1 SGHNT and CDR2 YYREEE (reference sequence). The CDR3 consists of 17 residues. CDR3 DNA sequence: TGTGCCAGCAGCCGCGGGGGCGGCGGCGGGAGCAACTACGAGCAGTACTTC. Translated, it gives CASSRGGGGGSNYEQYF.

The chain is built from TRBV10-3 and TRBJ2-5, with TRBD1 as a possible D gene (6 bases). The length of the CDR3 is 16 residues. Germline CDR1 is ENHRY and CDR2 is SYGVKD. V was cut by 2 bases and J by 1 base, with 14 bases left in between. The CDR3 reads CAISESFSGAQETQYF. CDR3 in DNA: TGTGCCATCAGTGAGAGTTTTTCAGGGGCCCAAGAGACCCAGTACTTC.

This chain uses TRBV25-1 with TRBJ1-4; 8 nucleotides line up with TRBD1. The CDR3 is made up of 15 amino acids. CDR1 MGHDK and CDR2 SYGVNS come from the germline V gene. V shed 3 bases and J 7 bases; nucleotides not matched to a gene: 7. CDR3 loop: CASSDDQGAAEKLFF. DNA of the CDR3: TGTGCCAGCAGTGACGACCAGGGGGCCGCTGAAAAACTGTTTTTT. Drawing the rest from reference TRBV25-1 and TRBJ1-4, the complete variable domain is EADIYQTPRYLVIGTGKKITLECSQTMGHDKMYWYQQDPGMELHLIHYSYGVNSTEKGDLSSESTVSRIRTEHFPLTLESARPSHTSQYLCASSDDQGAAEKLFFGSGTQLSVL.

This clone was detected only a few times. J is TRBJ2-2 and V is TRBV7-9; 7 bases match TRBD1. CDR1 is SEHNR and CDR2 is FQNEAQ in the germline V gene (reference sequence). The CDR3 length is 16 residues. Trimming took 0 bases from V and 5 from J; bases not matched to a gene: 6. The CDR3 loop reads CASSLARTGVTGELFF. The CDR3 nucleotides are TGTGCCAGCAGCTTAGCCCGGACAGGAGTTACCGGGGAGCTGTTTTTT.

The chain couples TRBV2 to TRBJ1-4; D is undetermined. V lost 3 bases and J lost 3, with 8 bases in between. Germline V gene lookup returns CDR1 SNHLY and CDR2 FYNNEI. The CDR3 spans 14 residues. The CDR3 DNA follows: TGTGCCAGCAGTGAGCAAGCGGCTAATGAAAAACTGTTTTTT. Protein sequence: CASSEQAANEKLFF.

The rearrangement uses TRBV11-3 and TRBJ1-1; 9 bases match TRBD1. CDR3 length: 15 residues. Trimming cost V 3 bases and J 5 bases; bases outside gene matches: 7. CDR1 is SGHNT, CDR2 YENEEA, per germline. CDR3 DNA: TGTGCCAGCAGCTTCTCGGGACAGGGACGAACTGAAGCTTTCTTT. It specifies CASSFSGQGRTEAFF.

This rearrangement joins TRBV7-9 to TRBJ1-5; 9 bases fit TRBD1. This CDR3 spans 15 amino acids. V was clipped by 3 bases and J by 4 bases; unmatched bases: 4. The germline gives CDR1 SEHNR, CDR2 FQNEAQ (reference sequence). CDR3 bases: TGTGCCAGCAGCTTTGGGACAGGGAAAAATCAGCCCCAGCATTTT. Its protein is CASSFGTGKNQPQHF.

Only a few counts were recorded for this clone. This chain links TRBV7-2 with TRBJ2-7; 9 bases align to TRBD2. The CDR3 extends over 16 amino acids. The germline V gene encodes CDR1 SGHTA and CDR2 FQGNSA. V gave up 5 bases and J gave up 4 bases; unmatched junction bases: 12. CDR3 region: CASSDYSGSGWYEQYF. CDR3 bases: TGTGCCAGCAGCGACTATAGCGGGAGTGGCTGGTACGAGCAGTACTTC.

This clone was seen more than once but under ten times. The chain combines TRBV2 with TRBJ2-2; 9 bases align to TRBD1. Looked up from germline, CDR1 is SNHLY and CDR2 is FYNNEI. V was pared by 11 bases and J by 3 bases, with 10 bases of the junction left unmatched. CDR3 length: 15 residues. The DNA for the CDR3 is TGTGCCGGACGTGTCGGGACAGGGTACACCGGGGAGCTGTTTTTT. Its protein is CAGRVGTGYTGELFF. Full variable domain (rest looked up from reference TRBV2 and TRBJ2-2): EPEVTQTPSHQVTQMGQEVILRCVPISNHLYFYWYRQILGQKVEFLVSFYNNEISEKSEIFDDQFSVERPDGSNFTLKIRSTKLEDSAMYFCAGRVGTGYTGELFFGEGSRLTVL.

This rearrangement joins TRBV27 to TRBJ2-7; D perhaps matches TRBD2 (5 bases). The CDR3 runs 13 residues. V was cut by 4 bases and J by 0 bases, with 7 bases left in between. CDR1 is MNHEY, CDR2 SMNVEV, per germline (reference sequence). CDR3 sequence reads: CASSYGISYEQYF. CDR3 bases: TGTGCCAGCAGTTACGGGATCTCCTACGAGCAGTACTTC.

V and J are TRBV6-5 and TRBJ1-1; 8 nucleotides align to TRBD1. CDR3 length: 13 amino acids. Trimming cost V 7 bases and J 11 bases; bases outside gene matches: 12. Germline CDR1 MNHEY, CDR2 SVGAGI. The CDR3 reads CASTRPTGDDAFF. DNA for the CDR3: TGTGCCAGCACCCGCCCGACAGGGGATGACGCTTTCTTT.

The chain combines TRBV7-8 with TRBJ1-5, with unresolved D. Trimming took 1 base from V and 5 from J, leaving 12 bases between them. The CDR3 is 15 amino acids. Germline V CDR1 and CDR2: SGHVS, FQNEAQ. DNA for the CDR3: TGTGCCAGCAGCTTAGGGCCCAACCAATATCAGCCCCAGCATTTT. Residues: CASSLGPNQYQPQHF. Using reference TRBV7-8 and TRBJ1-5 for the parts outside the CDR3, the full variable domain is GAGVSQSPRYKVAKRGQDVALRCDPISGHVSLFWYQQALGQGPEFLTYFQNEAQLDKSGLPSDRFFAERPEGSVSTLKIQRTQQEDSAVYLCASSLGPNQYQPQHFGDGTRLSIL.

This clone has more than one count but fewer than ten. The chain couples TRBV4-2 to TRBJ1-6; D is perhaps TRBD1 (6 bases). This CDR3 has 15 amino acids. V dropped 4 bases and J dropped 6 bases, with 13 bases sitting between them. The germline V gene has CDR1 LGHNA and CDR2 YNFKEQ. The CDR3 reads CASSPEAGANSPLHF. The CDR3 region has the DNA TGTGCCAGCAGCCCCGAGGCAGGGGCTAATTCACCCCTCCACTTT.

The chain has TRBV5-6 and TRBJ1-5, with D perhaps TRBD1 (5 bases). Germline-derived CDR1 and CDR2 are SGHDT and YYEEEE. V was shortened by 4 bases and J by 6 bases, with 14 bases between the two germline ends. This CDR3 has 14 amino acids. CDR3 in DNA: TGTGCCAGCAGCCAAAATTTAGGGGCTCAGCCCCAGCATTTT. It codes for CASSQNLGAQPQHF.

The chain is built from TRBV25-1 and TRBJ2-7, with 10 nucleotides matching TRBD1. The CDR3 sequence is 14 residues long. The germline V gene has CDR1 MGHDK and CDR2 SYGVNS. With 4 bases clipped from V and 3 bases from J, the junction kept 3 bases outside the gene matches. The CDR3 DNA sequence: TGTGCCAGCAGTGTCCGGGACAGGGGCTACGAGCAGTACTTC. It codes for CASSVRDRGYEQYF.

J is TRBJ2-7 and V is TRBV7-9; D is perhaps TRBD2 (6 bases). This CDR3 contains 14 residues. V was trimmed by 5 bases and J by 6 bases, leaving 17 bases between them. Germline V gene data show CDR1 as SEHNR and CDR2 as FQNEAQ (reference sequence). DNA of the CDR3: TGTGCCAGCAGCCAGGGACTTGCGGGAACCGAGCAGTACTTC. Translation gives CASSQGLAGTEQYF.